Many counts were recorded for the clone carrying this T cell receptor beta chain. The data are from a study of T cells in Graves' hyperthyroidism and ophthalmopathy. Template material for amplifying TCR beta CDR3 regions consisted of RNA transcripts. HTBI primers were employed in a first-round RT-PCR of the TCR CDR3. TCRdb analysed the multiplex PCR reads with MiXCR anew, one entry per CDR3 protein. Here the sample spans some 500,000 distinct CDR3 sequences, around 15% being singletons. The study excluded patients with uncontrolled infection, other autoimmune disease, pregnancy or lactation. Sequencing was performed on blood. This clonotype was obtained from a woman under 30 with Graves' hyperthyroidism.

The CDR3 bases are TGTGCCAGCAGCTACACCGGGACTAGCGGGACCCTGATGGAAAATGAGCAGTTCTTC. Its protein product is CASSYTGTSGTLMENEQFF. The chain carries TRBV11-1 and TRBJ2-1; 13 bases agree with TRBD2. The CDR3 consists of 19 residues. CDR1 and CDR2 from the germline V gene are SGHAT and FQDESV (reference sequence). V lost 4 bases to trimming and J lost 7 bases; unmatched junction nucleotides: 16.